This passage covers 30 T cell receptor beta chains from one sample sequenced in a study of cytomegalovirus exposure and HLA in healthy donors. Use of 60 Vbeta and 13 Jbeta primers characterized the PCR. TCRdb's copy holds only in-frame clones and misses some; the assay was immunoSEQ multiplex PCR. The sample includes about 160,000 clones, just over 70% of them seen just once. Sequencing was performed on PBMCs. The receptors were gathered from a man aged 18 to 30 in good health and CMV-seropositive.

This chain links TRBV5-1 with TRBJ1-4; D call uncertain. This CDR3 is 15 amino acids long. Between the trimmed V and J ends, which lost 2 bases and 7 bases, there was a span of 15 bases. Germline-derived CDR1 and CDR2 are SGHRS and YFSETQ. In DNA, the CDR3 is TGCGCCAGCAGCTTTATCCCGGGGATGATTGAAAAACTGTTTTTT. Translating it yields CASSFIPGMIEKLFF.

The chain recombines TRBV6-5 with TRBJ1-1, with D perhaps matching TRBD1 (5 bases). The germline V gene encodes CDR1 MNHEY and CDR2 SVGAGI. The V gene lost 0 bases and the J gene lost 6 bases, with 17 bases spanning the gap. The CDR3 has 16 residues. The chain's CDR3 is CASSYSIGRGRPEAFF. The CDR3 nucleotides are TGTGCCAGCAGTTACTCGATAGGTCGGGGGAGGCCTGAAGCTTTCTTT.

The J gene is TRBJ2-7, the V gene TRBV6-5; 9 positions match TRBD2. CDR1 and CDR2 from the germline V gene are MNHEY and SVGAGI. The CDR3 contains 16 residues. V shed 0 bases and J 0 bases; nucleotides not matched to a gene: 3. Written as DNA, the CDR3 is TGTGCCAGCAGTTACTCAAAGCGGGAGGCCTCCTACGAGCAGTACGTC. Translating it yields CASSYSKREASYEQYV.

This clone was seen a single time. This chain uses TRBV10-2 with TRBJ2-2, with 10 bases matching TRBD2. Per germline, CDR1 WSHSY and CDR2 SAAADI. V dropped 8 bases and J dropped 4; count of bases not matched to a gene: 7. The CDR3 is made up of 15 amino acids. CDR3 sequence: CASGPGLAFTGELFF. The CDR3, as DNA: TGCGCCAGCGGCCCGGGACTAGCGTTCACCGGGGAGCTGTTTTTT.

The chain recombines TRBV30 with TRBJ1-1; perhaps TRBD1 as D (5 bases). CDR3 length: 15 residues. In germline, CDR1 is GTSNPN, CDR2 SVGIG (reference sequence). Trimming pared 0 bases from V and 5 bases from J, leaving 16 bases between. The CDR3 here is CAWSVGGARGTEAFF. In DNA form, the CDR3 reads TGTGCCTGGAGTGTAGGTGGGGCGCGGGGGACTGAAGCTTTCTTT.

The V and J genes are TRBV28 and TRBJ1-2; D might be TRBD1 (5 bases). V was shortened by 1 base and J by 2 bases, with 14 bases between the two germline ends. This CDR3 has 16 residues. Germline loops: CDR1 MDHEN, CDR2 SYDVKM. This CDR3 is CASSLLGRERNYGYTF. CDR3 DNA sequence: TGTGCCAGCAGTTTATTGGGCAGGGAAAGGAACTATGGCTACACCTTC.

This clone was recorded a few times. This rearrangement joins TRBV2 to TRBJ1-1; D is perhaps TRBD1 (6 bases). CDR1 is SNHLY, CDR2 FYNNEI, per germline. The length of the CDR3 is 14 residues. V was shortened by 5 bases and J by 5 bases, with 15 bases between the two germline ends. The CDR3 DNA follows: TGTGCCAGCAGTACCGGGGGGGCAAGTACTGAAGCTTTCTTT. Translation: CASSTGGASTEAFF.

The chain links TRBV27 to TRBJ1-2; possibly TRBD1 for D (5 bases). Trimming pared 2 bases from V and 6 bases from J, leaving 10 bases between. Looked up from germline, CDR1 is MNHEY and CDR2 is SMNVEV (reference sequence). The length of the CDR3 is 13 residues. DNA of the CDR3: TGTGCCAGCAGTTTAGTCCAGGGAAATGGCTACACCTTC. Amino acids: CASSLVQGNGYTF.

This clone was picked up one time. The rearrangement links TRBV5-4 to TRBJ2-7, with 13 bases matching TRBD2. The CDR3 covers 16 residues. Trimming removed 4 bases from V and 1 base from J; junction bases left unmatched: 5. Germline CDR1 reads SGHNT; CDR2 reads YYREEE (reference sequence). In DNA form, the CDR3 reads TGTGCCAGCAGCCGGCTACTAGCGGGAGGGTCCTACGAGCAGTACGTC. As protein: CASSRLLAGGSYEQYV.

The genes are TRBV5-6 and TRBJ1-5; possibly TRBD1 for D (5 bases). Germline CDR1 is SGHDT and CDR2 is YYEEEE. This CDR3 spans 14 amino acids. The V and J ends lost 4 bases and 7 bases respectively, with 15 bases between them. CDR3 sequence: CASSMGPGRQPQHF. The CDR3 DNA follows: TGTGCCAGCAGCATGGGGCCCGGGAGGCAGCCCCAGCATTTT.

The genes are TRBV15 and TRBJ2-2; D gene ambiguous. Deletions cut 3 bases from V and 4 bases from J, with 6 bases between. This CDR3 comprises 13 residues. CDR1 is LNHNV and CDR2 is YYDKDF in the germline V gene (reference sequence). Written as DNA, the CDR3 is TGTGCCACCAGCAGGAAGAGCACCGGGGAGCTGTTTTTT. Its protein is CATSRKSTGELFF.

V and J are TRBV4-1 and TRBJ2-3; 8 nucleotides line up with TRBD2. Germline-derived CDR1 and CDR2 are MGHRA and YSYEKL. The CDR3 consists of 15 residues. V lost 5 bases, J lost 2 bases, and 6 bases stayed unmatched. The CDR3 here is CASSNLREDTDTQYF. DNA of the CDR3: TGCGCCAGCAGCAATCTGCGGGAGGACACAGATACGCAGTATTTT.

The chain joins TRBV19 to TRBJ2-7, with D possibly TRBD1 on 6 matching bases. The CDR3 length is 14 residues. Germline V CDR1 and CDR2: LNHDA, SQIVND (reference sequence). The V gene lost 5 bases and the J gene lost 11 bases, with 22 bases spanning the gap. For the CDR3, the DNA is TGTGCCAGTAGTCTTATCCAGACAGGTCCGCTGGAGTACGTC. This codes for CASSLIQTGPLEYV.

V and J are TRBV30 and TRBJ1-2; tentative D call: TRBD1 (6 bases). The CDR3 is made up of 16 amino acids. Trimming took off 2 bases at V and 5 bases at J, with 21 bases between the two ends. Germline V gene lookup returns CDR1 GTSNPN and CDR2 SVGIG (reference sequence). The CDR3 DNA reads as TGTGCCTGGAGTATAAGGCGAAGGGAGGGACAATATGGCTACACCTTC. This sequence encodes CAWSIRRREGQYGYTF.

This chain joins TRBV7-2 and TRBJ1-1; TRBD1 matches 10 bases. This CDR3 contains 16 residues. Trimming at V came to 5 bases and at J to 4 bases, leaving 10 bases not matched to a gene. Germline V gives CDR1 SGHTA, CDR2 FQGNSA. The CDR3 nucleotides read TGTGCCAGCAGCCCCGCCGGGACAGGGGCTACCACTGAAGCTTTCTTT. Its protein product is CASSPAGTGATTEAFF.

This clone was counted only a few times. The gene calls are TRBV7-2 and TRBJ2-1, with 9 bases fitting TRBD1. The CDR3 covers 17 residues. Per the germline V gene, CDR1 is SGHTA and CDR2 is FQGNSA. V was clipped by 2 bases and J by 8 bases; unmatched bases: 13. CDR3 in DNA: TGTGCCAGCAGCTTATTGGACAAAGGACAGGGGATCGATGAGCAGTTCTTC. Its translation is CASSLLDKGQGIDEQFF. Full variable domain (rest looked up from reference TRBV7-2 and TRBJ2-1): GAGVSQSPSNKVTEKGKDVELRCDPISGHTALYWYRQSLGQGLEFLIYFQGNSAPDKSGLPSDRFSAERTGGSVSTLTIQRTQQEDSAVYLCASSLLDKGQGIDEQFFGPGTRLTVL.

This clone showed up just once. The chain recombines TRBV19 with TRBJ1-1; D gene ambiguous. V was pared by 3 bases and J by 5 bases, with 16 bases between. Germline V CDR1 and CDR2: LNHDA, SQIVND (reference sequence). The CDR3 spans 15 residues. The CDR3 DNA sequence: TGTGCCAGTAGTATCCCCTGGTCTGCGGGGACTGAAGCTTTCTTT. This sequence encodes CASSIPWSAGTEAFF.

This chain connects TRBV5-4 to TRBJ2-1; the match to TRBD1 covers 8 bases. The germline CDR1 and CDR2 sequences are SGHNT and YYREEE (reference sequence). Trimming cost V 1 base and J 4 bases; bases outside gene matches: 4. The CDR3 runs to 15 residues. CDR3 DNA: TGTGCCAGCAGCTTGAGGCAGGGGGCATACAATGAGCAGTTCTTC. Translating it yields CASSLRQGAYNEQFF.

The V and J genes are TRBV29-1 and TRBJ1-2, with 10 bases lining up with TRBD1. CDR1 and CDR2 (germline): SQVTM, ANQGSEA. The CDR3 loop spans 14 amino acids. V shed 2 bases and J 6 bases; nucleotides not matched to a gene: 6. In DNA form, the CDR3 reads TGCAGCGTTGAACCCGGACAGGGGGTCGATGGCTACACCTTC. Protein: CSVEPGQGVDGYTF.

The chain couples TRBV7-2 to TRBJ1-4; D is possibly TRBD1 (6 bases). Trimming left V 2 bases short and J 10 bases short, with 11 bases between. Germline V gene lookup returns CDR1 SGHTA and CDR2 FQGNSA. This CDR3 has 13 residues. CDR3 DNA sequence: TGTGCCAGCAGCTTAACAGGGCGAGGAAAACTGTTTTTT. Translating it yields CASSLTGRGKLFF.

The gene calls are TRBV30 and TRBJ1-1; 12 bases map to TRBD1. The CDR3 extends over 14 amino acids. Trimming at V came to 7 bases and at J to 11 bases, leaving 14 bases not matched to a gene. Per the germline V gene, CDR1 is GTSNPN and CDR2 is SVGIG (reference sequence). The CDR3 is CASPGTGGYLEAFF. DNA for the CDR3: TGTGCCTCCCCTGGGACAGGGGGCTATCTCGAGGCTTTCTTT. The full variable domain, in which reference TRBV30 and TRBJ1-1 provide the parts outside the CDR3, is SQTIHQWPATLVQPVGSPLSLECTVEGTSNPNLYWYRQAAGRGLQLLFYSVGIGQISSEVPQNLSASRPQDRQFILSSKKLLLSDSGFYLCASPGTGGYLEAFFGQGTRLTVV.

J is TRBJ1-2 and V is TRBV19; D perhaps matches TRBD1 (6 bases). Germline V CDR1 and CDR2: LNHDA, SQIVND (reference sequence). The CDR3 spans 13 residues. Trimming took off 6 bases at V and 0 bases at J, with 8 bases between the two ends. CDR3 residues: CASRGAANYGYTF. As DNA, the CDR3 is TGTGCCAGTAGGGGGGCCGCTAACTATGGCTACACCTTC. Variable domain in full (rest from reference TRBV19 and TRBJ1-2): DGGITQSPKYLFRKEGQNVTLSCEQNLNHDAMYWYRQDPGQGLRLIYYSQIVNDFQKGDIAEGYSVSREKKESFPLTVTSAQKNPTAFYLCASRGAANYGYTFGSGTRLTVV.

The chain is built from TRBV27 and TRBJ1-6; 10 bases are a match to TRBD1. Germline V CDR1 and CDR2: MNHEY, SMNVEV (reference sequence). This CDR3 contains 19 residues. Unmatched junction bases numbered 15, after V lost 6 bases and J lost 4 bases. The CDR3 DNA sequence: TGTGCCAGCAGAAAAGGGGGGACAGGGGCCCGATCGTATAATTCACCCCTCCACTTT. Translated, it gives CASRKGGTGARSYNSPLHF.

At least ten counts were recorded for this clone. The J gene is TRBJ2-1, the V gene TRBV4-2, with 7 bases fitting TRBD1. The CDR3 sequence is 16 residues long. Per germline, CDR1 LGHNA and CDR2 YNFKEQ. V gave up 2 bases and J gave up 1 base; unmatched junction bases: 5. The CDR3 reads CASSQNPRGSYNEQFF. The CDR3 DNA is TGTGCCAGCAGCCAAAACCCCAGGGGGTCCTACAATGAGCAGTTCTTC.

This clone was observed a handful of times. This CDR3 is CASSYSPGGGVRGYTF. DNA for the CDR3: TGTGCCAGCAGTTACTCCCCGGGGGGGGGAGTCCGCGGCTACACCTTC. The rearrangement joins TRBV6-5 to TRBJ1-2; weak D call: TRBD1 (5 bases). CDR1 is MNHEY, CDR2 SVGAGI, per germline. This CDR3 is 16 amino acids long. Trimming cost V 0 bases and J 8 bases, with 19 bases left between them.

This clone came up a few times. CDR3 bases: TGTGCCAGCAGCTGGGGACAGGGGAAGAACACTGAAGCTTTCTTT. Encoded protein: CASSWGQGKNTEAFF. V is TRBV5-5 and J is TRBJ1-1; TRBD1 matches at 10 bases. The CDR3 totals 15 residues. Unmatched junction bases numbered 3, after V lost 3 bases and J lost 1 base. Germline CDR1 SGHKS, CDR2 YYEKEE (reference sequence). The whole variable domain, filled in from reference TRBV5-5 and TRBJ1-1, reads DAGVTQSPTHLIKTRGQQVTLRCSPISGHKSVSWYQQVLGQGPQFIFQYYEKEERGRGNFPDRFSARQFPNYSSELNVNALLLGDSALYLCASSWGQGKNTEAFFGQGTRLTVV.

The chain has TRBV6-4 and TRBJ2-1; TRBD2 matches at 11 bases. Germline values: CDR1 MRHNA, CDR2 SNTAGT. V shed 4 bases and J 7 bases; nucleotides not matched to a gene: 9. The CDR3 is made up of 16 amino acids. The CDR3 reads CASSVFGLAGSNEQFF. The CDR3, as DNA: TGTGCCAGCAGTGTCTTCGGACTAGCGGGTTCGAATGAGCAGTTCTTC.

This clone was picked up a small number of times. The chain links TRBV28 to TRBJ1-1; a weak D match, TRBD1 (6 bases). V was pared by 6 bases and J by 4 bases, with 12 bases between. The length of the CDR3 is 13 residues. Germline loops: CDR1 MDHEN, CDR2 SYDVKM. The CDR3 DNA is TGTGCCAGCAGCCAAACAGGGACCACTGAAGCTTTCTTT. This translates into CASSQTGTTEAFF.

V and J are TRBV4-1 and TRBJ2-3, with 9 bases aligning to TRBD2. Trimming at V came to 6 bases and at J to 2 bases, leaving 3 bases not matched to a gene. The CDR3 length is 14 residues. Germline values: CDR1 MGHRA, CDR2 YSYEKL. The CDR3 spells CASRLAGDTDTQYF. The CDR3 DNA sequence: TGCGCCAGCAGGTTAGCGGGAGACACAGATACGCAGTATTTT.

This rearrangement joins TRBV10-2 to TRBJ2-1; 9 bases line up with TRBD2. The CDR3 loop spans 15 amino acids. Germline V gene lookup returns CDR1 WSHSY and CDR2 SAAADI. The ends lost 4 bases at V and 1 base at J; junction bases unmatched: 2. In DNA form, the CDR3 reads TGCGCCAGCAGTGTAGCGGGGGAATCCTACAATGAGCAGTTCTTC. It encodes CASSVAGESYNEQFF.